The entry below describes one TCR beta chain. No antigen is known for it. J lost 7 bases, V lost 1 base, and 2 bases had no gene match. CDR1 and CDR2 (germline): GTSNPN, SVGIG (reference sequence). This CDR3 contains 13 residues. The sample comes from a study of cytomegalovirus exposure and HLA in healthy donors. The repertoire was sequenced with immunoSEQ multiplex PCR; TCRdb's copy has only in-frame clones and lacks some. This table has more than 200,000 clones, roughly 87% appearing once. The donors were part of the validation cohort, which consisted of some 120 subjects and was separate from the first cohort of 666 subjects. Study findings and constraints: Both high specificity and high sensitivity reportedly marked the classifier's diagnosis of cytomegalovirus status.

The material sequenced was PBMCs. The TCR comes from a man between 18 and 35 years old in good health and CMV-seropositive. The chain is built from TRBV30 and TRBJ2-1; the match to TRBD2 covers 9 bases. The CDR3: CAWSGGLANEQFF. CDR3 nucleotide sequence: TGTGCCTGGAGTGGGGGACTAGCTAATGAGCAGTTCTTC.